This T cell receptor beta chain was identified during a study of CD8+ T cells in alopecia areata (dated by TCRdb to about 2018). About the full investigation: The treated patients took part in an open-label pilot trial in which moderate-to-severe alopecia areata was treated with oral tofacitinib at 5 to 10 mg twice daily. Amplification of TCRbeta CDR3 regions was done by immunoSEQ multiplex PCR using 35 Vbeta forward primers and 13 Jbeta reverse primers. Patients received tofacitinib for 6 to 18 months and were then followed off drug for 6 months to check for delayed response and recurrence. Biopsies were taken from tofacitinib-treated patients at baseline and at 4 and 24 weeks of treatment, and a later scalp biopsy was taken in several of the tofacitinib-treated patients. In humans, TCRbeta sequencing was performed on scalp tissue and on sorted CD4+ and CD8+ peripheral blood T cells from healthy controls and from patients with patchy or totalis/universalis alopecia areata. Scalp clonality was compared across normal scalp (n=4), patchy alopecia areata scalp (n=8), and alopecia totalis/universalis scalp (n=8). In both human patients and the C3H/HeJ mouse model, the study applied high-throughput TCRbeta sequencing to look at T cell clonal expansion in alopecia areata. RNA came from the PAXgene miRNA kit for fixed scalp, the miRNeasy kit for PBMCs, and the RNeasy kit for mouse skin.

This clone was counted ten times or more. Its antigen specificity is not known. Base qualities are missing; no much larger clone stands one base away. The CDR3 runs 15 residues from the cysteine to the phenylalanine. The only DNA kept is the CDR3, 45 bases in frame from the first base. CDR1 MNHEY and CDR2 SMNVEV were looked up in the germline V gene (reference sequence). Germline trimming: 0 bases from V, 5 bases from J; junction bases outside gene matches: 6. On the study overall, not on this receptor specifically: Resident alphabeta T cells in normal human skin are also sequenced, complicating scalp TCR repertoire analysis, unlike mouse skin dominated by gammadelta T cells. Compared with normal scalp, lesional scalp had higher clonality and more expanded CD8+ clones, particularly in alopecia totalis/universalis, a pattern that suggests antigenic drive. Shared TCR sequences between patients were less evident than in mice, which may be partly attributable to HLA diversity in the patient population.

The library came from the immunoSEQ multiplex PCR assay. RNA was extracted from all samples and reverse transcribed into cDNA as template for TCR sequencing. First-strand cDNA was synthesized using SuperScript III with a 2:1 mix of oligo-dT and random hexamers. A synthetic immune receptor repertoire was used to gauge amplification bias, and whatever bias remained was removed computationally. The authors processed their data as follows. Raw reads were preprocessed to remove errors, and CDR3 was defined by IMGT conventions from the conserved cysteine to phenylalanine. To get clonality, Shannon entropy was normalized by log2 of the number of productive unique TCRs and the result was subtracted from 1. Whether each scalp clone was CD4 or CD8 was inferred by checking scalp TCRbeta sequences against the CD4 and CD8 repertoires from sorted blood. This is the immuneACCESS table as TCRdb keeps it, with only in-frame sequences that have V and J called. A part of the clones is gone; compared with another copy, unresolved V genes explain less than half, and the rest is unexplained. V and J calls and clone size are as listed in that table; D and trimming were resolved from the DNA. The sample data list 130,000 to 150,000 clones, and roughly 46% of these were observed just once. In total, the top ten clones hold around 1% of the sample.

What this sample's time point label stands for: baseline before oral tofacitinib. Lesional scalp punch biopsies and peripheral blood were obtained from alopecia areata patients. After PBMCs were isolated by density centrifugation and stained for CD3, CD4 and CD8, a FACSAria was used to sort CD4+ and CD8+ T cells. The source was CD4+ T cells sorted from blood, collected at week 0. The V gene is TRBV27 and the J gene is TRBJ2-7; TRBD1 aligns with 8 central bases. The source is a human donor with alopecia areata. The CDR3 protein sequence reads: CASSLSDRVWNEQYF. The bases are TGTGCCAGCAGTTTATCGGACAGGGTGTGGAACGAGCAGTACTTC.